This TCR beta chain was profiled in a study of T cell changes during pregnancy in multiple sclerosis. The CDR3 is 17 residues long. Germline-derived CDR1 and CDR2 are SGHTA and FQGNSA. With 6 bases clipped from V and 6 bases from J, the junction kept 15 bases outside the gene matches. Sequencing was performed with immunoSEQ multiplex PCR; in TCRdb, only in-frame clones are kept and a portion is missing. The data contain some 52,000 clones, around 94% of them singletons. This material consisted of CD4+ T cells from peripheral blood mononuclear cells, taken in the third trimester of pregnancy. This TCR derives from a female donor with multiple sclerosis, enrolled in a pregnancy study. This chain uses TRBV7-2 with TRBJ1-2; 11 bases fit TRBD1. The CDR3 bases are TGTGCCAGCAGACATAGCTCTTCCGGGACAGGGGGTCATGGCTACACCTTC. Amino acids: CASRHSSSGTGGHGYTF. The full variable domain, its missing parts supplied by reference TRBV7-2 and TRBJ1-2, is GAGVSQSPSNKVTEKGKDVELRCDPISGHTALYWYRQSLGQGLEFLIYFQGNSAPDKSGLPSDRFSAERTGGSVSTLTIQRTQQEDSAVYLCASRHSSSGTGGHGYTFGSGTRLTVV.